Below, 28 T cell receptor beta chains from the same sample are listed, as sequenced in a study of blood T cell repertoires in COVID-19 (dated by TCRdb to the early 2020s). Libraries were made using the immunoSEQ multiplex PCR assay. In its TCRdb copy, this immuneACCESS table keeps in-frame sequences only and misses some clones. Where compared with another copy, unresolved V genes explain less than half of these, and the others have no known cause. This sample comprises approximately 46,000 clones, more than 65% of them detected only once. 61% of the sample comes from the top ten. Specimen: peripheral blood. These receptor sequences come from a man aged 80 or over with acute or convalescent COVID-19.

The gene calls are TRBV18 and TRBJ2-7, with D hard to call. The CDR3 has 13 residues. Deletions cut 6 bases from V and 2 bases from J, with 11 bases between. Looked up from germline, CDR1 is KGHSH and CDR2 is LQKENI. DNA of the CDR3: TGTGCCAGCTCGCCGAGAAGCCCCTACGAGCAGTACTTC. Translating it yields CASSPRSPYEQYF.

The chain employs TRBV10-3 and TRBJ2-1; possible D gene TRBD2, 5 bases. The CDR3 is 14 amino acids. The V end lost 6 bases, the J end lost 7 bases, and 16 bases lay between the germline ends. CDR1 and CDR2 from the germline V gene are ENHRY and SYGVKD. CDR3 sequence: CAISGDGSQNEQFF. For the CDR3, the DNA is TGTGCCATCAGCGGGGATGGTTCGCAGAATGAGCAGTTCTTC.

The chain joins TRBV6-5 to TRBJ2-5; 10 bases fit TRBD1. V lost 5 bases and J lost 4; bases outside the gene matches: 7. This CDR3 is 15 amino acids long. Germline-derived CDR1 and CDR2 are MNHEY and SVGAGI. DNA for the CDR3: TGTGCCAGCAGTACGGGACAGGGGAGAGGAGAGACCCAGTACTTC. Protein: CASSTGQGRGETQYF.

The chain carries TRBV27 and TRBJ1-1; D not resolved. Germline V gene lookup returns CDR1 MNHEY and CDR2 SMNVEV (reference sequence). CDR3 length: 13 residues. V gave up 10 bases and J gave up 4 bases, with 16 bases separating them. CDR3: CATQKERSTEAFF. CDR3 coding DNA: TGTGCCACCCAAAAGGAGAGGTCCACTGAAGCTTTCTTT.

This clone was detected ten times or more. J is TRBJ1-1 and V is TRBV9; D is undetermined. Trimming shortened V by 5 bases and J by 1 base, and 9 bases separated the two germline ends. The CDR3 is 13 amino acids. Germline assignment: CDR1 SGDLS and CDR2 YYNGEE. The CDR3, as DNA: TGTGCCAGCAGTCGAACACCGAACACTGAAGCTTTCTTT. It translates to CASSRTPNTEAFF.

The V gene is TRBV6-2 or TRBV6-3, the J gene TRBJ2-1; D possibly corresponds to TRBD2 (5 bases). V gave up 4 bases and J gave up 1 base, with 11 bases separating them. The CDR3 consists of 15 residues. Per the germline V gene, CDR1 is MNHEY and CDR2 is SVGEGT. In DNA, the CDR3 is TGTGCCAGCAGTTCTTTAGCGACATCCTACAATGAGCAGTTCTTC. Amino acid sequence: CASSSLATSYNEQFF.

This chain connects TRBV5-4 to TRBJ1-1; perhaps TRBD1 as D (5 bases). In germline, CDR1 is SGHNT, CDR2 YYREEE (reference sequence). Trimming stripped 4 bases from V and 3 bases from J, with 13 bases between. This CDR3 is built from 14 residues. The CDR3 sequence is CASSPQDRYTEAFF. CDR3 DNA sequence: TGTGCCAGCAGCCCACAGGATCGGTACACTGAAGCTTTCTTT.

This chain connects TRBV19 to TRBJ2-3; 12 bases line up with TRBD2. This CDR3 comprises 15 residues. Germline V CDR1 and CDR2: LNHDA, SQIVND (reference sequence). V dropped 6 bases and J dropped 6; count of bases not matched to a gene: 7. This CDR3 is CASSKTSGRSDTQYF. For the CDR3, the DNA is TGTGCCAGTAGCAAGACTAGCGGGAGATCGGATACGCAGTATTTT.

The chain has TRBV5-1 and TRBJ2-7, with D maybe TRBD2 (5 bases). There are 13 residues in the CDR3. Looked up from germline, CDR1 is SGHRS and CDR2 is YFSETQ. Trimming removed 2 bases from V and 1 base from J, with 7 bases in between. DNA for the CDR3: TGCGCCAGCAGCTTTCGGGGTTCCTACGAGCAGTACTTC. Its translation: CASSFRGSYEQYF.

The V gene is TRBV18, the J gene TRBJ2-5; weak D call: TRBD2 (5 bases). Trimming pared 2 bases from V and 4 bases from J, leaving 8 bases between. Per germline, CDR1 KGHSH and CDR2 LQKENI. This CDR3 comprises 13 residues. The CDR3 here is CASSPRTGETQYF. The CDR3 coding sequence is TGTGCCAGCTCACCAAGGACTGGAGAGACCCAGTACTTC.

DNA of the CDR3: TGCGCCAGCAGCTTGGGACACTCCTACAATGAGCAGTTCTTC. Its translation is CASSLGHSYNEQFF. The V and J genes are TRBV5-1 and TRBJ2-1; D not resolved. V was clipped by 0 bases and J by 0 bases, with 4 bases between them. Germline V gene sequence: CDR1 SGHRS, CDR2 YFSETQ. CDR3 size: 14 residues.

The chain carries TRBV3-1 (or the pseudogene TRBV3-2) and TRBJ2-7; TRBD2 aligns across 12 bases. This CDR3 has 17 amino acids. Germline values: CDR1 LGHDT, CDR2 YNNKEL (reference sequence). With 4 bases clipped from V and 0 bases from J, the junction kept 7 bases outside the gene matches. The CDR3 here is CASSLTSGRGSSYEQYF. The CDR3 DNA reads TGTGCCAGCAGCCTGACTAGCGGGAGAGGGAGCTCCTACGAGCAGTACTTC.

The sample holds a few counts of this clone. The CDR3 loop is CASSLVEGTGELFF. The CDR3 DNA follows: TGTGCCAGCAGCTTAGTAGAGGGCACCGGGGAGCTGTTTTTT. This chain uses TRBV7-9 with TRBJ2-2; D possibly corresponds to TRBD2 (5 bases). Per the germline V gene, CDR1 is SEHNR and CDR2 is FQNEAQ (reference sequence). V was shortened by 1 base and J by 4 bases, with 7 bases between the two germline ends. The CDR3 sequence is 14 residues long.

The rearrangement links TRBV7-8 to TRBJ2-5, with 8 bases aligning to TRBD2. This CDR3 spans 15 amino acids. Germline V CDR1 and CDR2: SGHVS, FQNEAQ. V gave up 1 base and J gave up 1 base; unmatched junction bases: 2. The CDR3 is CASSLGAGGQETQYF. The CDR3 nucleotides read TGTGCCAGCAGCTTAGGGGCGGGAGGCCAAGAGACCCAGTACTTC.

The J gene is TRBJ2-1, the V gene TRBV11-1; D is perhaps TRBD1 (6 bases). The CDR3 consists of 14 residues. V was trimmed by 2 bases and J by 8 bases, leaving 13 bases between them. Looked up from germline, CDR1 is SGHAT and CDR2 is FQDESV (reference sequence). CDR3: CASSLTGRADEQFF. CDR3 nucleotides: TGTGCCAGCAGCTTAACAGGGCGGGCGGATGAGCAGTTCTTC.

The chain recombines TRBV7-9 with TRBJ2-7; TRBD1 matches 8 bases. Per the germline V gene, CDR1 is SEHNR and CDR2 is FQNEAQ (reference sequence). The CDR3 sequence is 15 residues long. The junction had 9 bases not matched to a gene; V was cut back by 5 bases and J by 3 bases. CDR3 sequence: CASSQDRALDYEQYF. The DNA for the CDR3 is TGTGCCAGCAGCCAGGACAGGGCCTTGGACTACGAGCAGTACTTC.

This clone has a count of ten or more. The rearrangement links TRBV15 to TRBJ2-2; 11 nucleotides agree with TRBD2. CDR3 length: 16 amino acids. Germline V CDR1 and CDR2: LNHNV, YYDKDF (reference sequence). The ends lost 5 bases at V and 5 bases at J; junction bases unmatched: 7. The CDR3 bases are TGTGCCACCAGCCGAGGGGGACTAGCGGAAACCGGGGAGCTGTTTTTT. This translates into CATSRGGLAETGELFF.

A note on this clone: Additional DNA sequences in this sample encode the identical CDR3. This sequence joins TRBV12-3 or TRBV12-4 and TRBJ2-5; 10 nucleotides line up with TRBD1. V lost 6 bases and J lost 4; bases outside the gene matches: 2. The CDR3 is 13 residues long. CDR3 residues: CASSRDRGETQYF. In DNA, the CDR3 is TGTGCCAGCAGCCGGGACAGGGGAGAGACCCAGTACTTC.

The gene calls are TRBV28 and TRBJ2-7; TRBD1 agrees at 7 bases. There are 14 residues in the CDR3. Germline V lookup: CDR1 MDHEN, CDR2 SYDVKM. The trim removed 8 bases at V and 2 bases at J, leaving 9 bases unmatched. The CDR3 reads CASHYAGTAYEQYF. CDR3 DNA: TGTGCCAGCCATTACGCCGGGACAGCCTACGAGCAGTACTTC.

This CDR3 reads CASSFRASGRRSYNEQFF. CDR3 coding DNA: TGTGCCAGCAGCTTTCGGGCTAGCGGGAGGAGGTCCTACAATGAGCAGTTCTTC. The V call is TRBV7-6, the J call TRBJ2-1; 11 bases are a match to TRBD2. From germline, CDR1 is SGHVS and CDR2 FNYEAQ. This CDR3 contains 18 residues. J lost 1 base, V lost 3 bases, and 8 bases had no gene match. The complete variable domain, with remaining parts taken from reference TRBV7-6 and TRBJ2-1, reads GAGVSQSPRYKVTKRGQDVALRCDPISGHVSLYWYRQALGQGPEFLTYFNYEAQQDKSGLPNDRFSAERPEGSISTLTIQRTEQRDSAMYRCASSFRASGRRSYNEQFFGPGTRLTVL.

V is TRBV7-9 and J is TRBJ1-4; 8 bases are shared with TRBD1. Per the germline V gene, CDR1 is SEHNR and CDR2 is FQNEAQ (reference sequence). The trim removed 5 bases at V and 6 bases at J, leaving 8 bases unmatched. The CDR3 runs 15 residues. The CDR3 loop is CASSILRGRDEKLFF. The CDR3 DNA reads as TGTGCCAGCAGCATCCTCAGGGGGCGCGATGAAAAACTGTTTTTT.

The chain combines TRBV5-1 with TRBJ2-3, with 8 bases fitting TRBD2. Germline V gene sequence: CDR1 SGHRS, CDR2 YFSETQ. The V gene end was trimmed by 4 bases and the J gene end by 5 bases; junction bases not matched to a gene: 9. CDR3 length: 15 residues. In nucleotides, the CDR3 is TGCGCCAGCAGCCCCGCAAGCGGGAGACAAGATACGCAGTATTTT. Translated: CASSPASGRQDTQYF.

In this sample, this clone turned up a few times. This rearrangement joins TRBV9 to TRBJ2-1; the match to TRBD2 covers 11 bases. V was pared by 3 bases and J by 9 bases, with 11 bases of the junction left unmatched. The germline CDR1 and CDR2 sequences are SGDLS and YYNGEE. CDR3 length: 16 residues. The CDR3 nucleotides are TGTGCCAGCAGCGCCGAAACTAGCGGGAGCTTCAGTGAGCAGTTCTTC. Its translation: CASSAETSGSFSEQFF.

This sequence joins TRBV5-1 and TRBJ2-1, with a weak D call TRBD2 (7 bases). The CDR3 covers 15 residues. With 2 bases removed from V and 8 bases from J, the gap between germline ends came to 17 bases. Per the germline V gene, CDR1 is SGHRS and CDR2 is YFSETQ. CDR3 bases: TGCGCCAGCAGCTTTCGCGGAGGGGGAGGGGATGAGCAGTTCTTC. Protein product: CASSFRGGGGDEQFF.

Remarks on this clone: The sample has other DNA sequences that encode this CDR3 too. The V gene is TRBV7-2, the J gene TRBJ2-5; D might be TRBD2 (7 bases). CDR1 and CDR2 (germline): SGHTA, FQGNSA. The CDR3 spans 14 residues. The V and J ends lost 0 bases and 4 bases respectively, with 9 bases between them. CDR3 loop: CASSLAGGGETQYF. The CDR3 bases are TGTGCCAGCAGCTTAGCGGGAGGGGGAGAGACCCAGTACTTC.

This chain connects TRBV18 to TRBJ2-3; perhaps TRBD1 as D (7 bases). Germline V gene data show CDR1 as KGHSH and CDR2 as LQKENI. The CDR3 loop spans 16 amino acids. V was pared by 2 bases and J by 0 bases, with 12 bases between. The CDR3 protein is CASSPSRDRSTDTQYF. CDR3 sequence (DNA): TGTGCCAGCTCACCATCGCGGGACAGAAGCACAGATACGCAGTATTTT. The variable domain in full, with the rest retrieved from reference TRBV18 and TRBJ2-3, is NAGVMQNPRHLVRRRGQEARLRCSPMKGHSHVYWYRQLPEEGLKFMVYLQKENIIDESGMPKERFSAEFPKEGPSILRIQQVVRGDSAAYFCASSPSRDRSTDTQYFGPGTRLTVL.

V usage is TRBV29-1 and J usage is TRBJ2-7, with 10 bases aligning to TRBD1. The CDR3 sequence is 14 residues long. The V gene's germline CDR1 is SQVTM and CDR2 ANQGSEA. The junction had 10 bases not matched to a gene; V was cut back by 6 bases and J by 5 bases. CDR3 sequence (DNA): TGCAGCGTCCGTCCGGGACAGGGGTTCCACGAGCAGTACTTC. As protein: CSVRPGQGFHEQYF.

This sequence joins TRBV3-1 (or the pseudogene TRBV3-2) and TRBJ2-1, with 12 bases aligning to TRBD2. This CDR3 has 16 amino acids. V shed 4 bases and J 8 bases; nucleotides not matched to a gene: 9. Germline lookup yields CDR1 LGHDT and CDR2 YNNKEL (reference sequence). CDR3 nucleotides: TGTGCCAGCAGCCGCGGGTTTACTAGCGGGAGGTATGAGCAGTTCTTC. Translation: CASSRGFTSGRYEQFF.